This record covers a single T cell receptor beta chain. Its antigen is currently unknown. The sample belongs to a study of graft-versus-host responses after intestinal transplantation. The repertoire was sequenced with immunoSEQ multiplex PCR; TCRdb's copy has only in-frame clones and lacks some. The data contain about 96,000 clones, about 94% of them singletons. The sequencing used unstimulated CD4+ T cells sorted from spleen or lymph node cells, collected before intestinal transplant. The clonotype was recovered from a human donor who received an intestinal transplant.

CDR3 protein: CASSDLSDYGYTF. CDR3 in DNA: TGTGCCAGCAGTGACTTGTCCGACTATGGCTACACCTTC. This chain links TRBV6-4 with TRBJ1-2; D remains ambiguous. Looked up from germline, CDR1 is MRHNA and CDR2 is SNTAGT. Trimming removed 1 base from V and 3 bases from J, with 6 bases in between. This CDR3 comprises 13 residues.